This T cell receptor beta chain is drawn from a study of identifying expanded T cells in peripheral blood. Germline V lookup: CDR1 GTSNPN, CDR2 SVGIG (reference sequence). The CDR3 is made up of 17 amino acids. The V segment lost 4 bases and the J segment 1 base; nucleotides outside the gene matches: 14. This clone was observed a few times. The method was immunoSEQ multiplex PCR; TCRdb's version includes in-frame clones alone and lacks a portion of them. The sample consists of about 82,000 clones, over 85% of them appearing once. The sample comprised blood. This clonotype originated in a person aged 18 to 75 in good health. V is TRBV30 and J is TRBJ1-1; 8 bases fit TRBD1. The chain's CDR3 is CAWTSRNLGQGNTEAFF. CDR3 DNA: TGTGCCTGGACCTCTCGAAACCTTGGACAGGGGAACACTGAAGCTTTCTTT.